One sample yielded the 3 T cell receptor beta chains listed below, sequenced in a study of CD8+ T cells in alopecia areata. TCR sequencing used cDNA made by reverse transcription of extracted RNA. Clones were read by immunoSEQ multiplex PCR, and TCRdb kept only the in-frame ones, dropping some. The sample lists approximately 150,000 clones, around 64% occurring once. The input for sequencing was CD8+ T cells sorted from blood, taken at week 0. The receptor set was obtained from a human donor with alopecia areata.

The rearrangement joins TRBV5-1 to TRBJ2-5; D is possibly TRBD2 (5 bases). Germline V gives CDR1 SGHRS, CDR2 YFSETQ. Trimming removed 8 bases at V and 5 bases at J, with 16 bases between. This CDR3 has 13 residues. The CDR3: CARGQDGMETQYF. The CDR3, as DNA: TGCGCCAGAGGGCAGGACGGGATGGAGACCCAGTACTTC.

This clone was detected ten times or more. CDR3 DNA sequence: TGTGCCAGCAGCCCCAGCGGGAGTTTCACTGAAGCTTTCTTT. Its protein is CASSPSGSFTEAFF. This sequence joins TRBV5-6 and TRBJ1-1, with D unclear. Per the germline V gene, CDR1 is SGHDT and CDR2 is YYEEEE. The CDR3 spans 14 residues. The V and J ends lost 4 bases and 4 bases respectively, with 14 bases between them.

This chain joins TRBV2 and TRBJ2-6; D remains ambiguous. This CDR3 comprises 17 residues. Looked up from germline, CDR1 is SNHLY and CDR2 is FYNNEI. Trimming stripped 3 bases from V and 0 bases from J, with 12 bases between. CDR3 loop: CASSDFSVSSGANVLTF. The CDR3, as DNA: TGTGCCAGCAGTGATTTCTCAGTAAGCTCTGGGGCCAACGTCCTGACTTTC.